Presented here are 16 T cell receptor beta chains from one specimen sequenced in a study of T-cell reconstitution after alpha-beta-depleted transplantation in children. The TCRbeta library incorporated unique molecular identifiers. TCRdb itself ran the PCR reads through MiXCR, one entry per CDR3 protein. Of just over 950,000 distinct CDR3 sequences listed, around 30% were seen once; the top ten hold about 28%. Sequenced material: PBMCs, mostly from graft donor cells, taken 360 days after TCRalphabeta/CD19-depleted stem cell transplant. The receptors stem from a boy less than two years old who had a stem cell transplant for SCID, so the T cells may come from the graft donor.

The rearrangement uses TRBV5-5 and TRBJ2-7; no reliable D call. V was shortened by 0 bases and J by 5 bases, with 18 bases between the two germline ends. This CDR3 region has 16 residues. Germline V gene sequence: CDR1 SGHKS, CDR2 YYEKEE (reference sequence). DNA for the CDR3: TGTGCCAGCAGCTTGGAGTTATATGTGGCCCCTGACGAGCAGTACTTC. This translates into CASSLELYVAPDEQYF.

This sequence joins TRBV10-3 and TRBJ1-1, with D perhaps matching TRBD1 (6 bases). With 6 bases removed from V and 4 bases from J, the gap between germline ends came to 15 bases. The CDR3 contains 14 residues. Germline values: CDR1 ENHRY, CDR2 SYGVKD. In DNA, the CDR3 is TGTGCCATCAGCCCACAGGGCGGGGGCACTGAAGCTTTCTTT. This gives the protein CAISPQGGGTEAFF.

The chain employs TRBV4-3 and TRBJ2-7; no definite D call. Between the trimmed V and J ends, which lost 0 bases and 3 bases, there was a span of 12 bases. CDR1 and CDR2 from the germline V gene are LGHNA and YSLEER. The CDR3 loop spans 15 amino acids. CDR3 nucleotides: TGCGCCAGCAGCCAAGATCCCGGTGGGTTCTACGAGCAGTACTTC. Protein sequence: CASSQDPGGFYEQYF.

The CDR3 coding sequence is TGCAGTGCCAAGACCGGGAGCTCCTACAATGAGCAGTTCTTC. Its translation: CSAKTGSSYNEQFF. This chain uses TRBV20-1 with TRBJ2-1, with TRBD2 as a possible D gene (6 bases). Germline lookup yields CDR1 DFQATT and CDR2 SNEGSKA (reference sequence). This CDR3 region has 14 residues. The V and J ends lost 6 bases and 0 bases respectively, with 12 bases between them.

The rearrangement joins TRBV12-3 or TRBV12-4 to TRBJ2-3, with 8 bases matching TRBD2. V shed 7 bases, J shed 6 bases, and the junction held 6 bases outside the gene matches. The CDR3 is 13 residues long. CDR3 coding DNA: TGTGCCAGCAACGGGAGGGCCCCGGATACGCAGTATTTT. Residues: CASNGRAPDTQYF.

The CDR3 reads CASSLAGRVANIQYF. The CDR3 DNA reads as TGTGCCAGCAGCTTAGCGGGCAGGGTGGCAAACATTCAGTACTTC. The chain links TRBV7-9 to TRBJ2-4, with D perhaps matching TRBD1 (5 bases). The CDR3 sequence is 15 residues long. V lost 0 bases to trimming and J lost 6 bases, with 12 bases between them. The germline CDR1 and CDR2 sequences are SEHNR and FQNEAQ (reference sequence).

The V call is TRBV5-1, the J call TRBJ2-7, with TRBD1 as a possible D gene (6 bases). Trimming removed 2 bases from V and 2 bases from J, with 11 bases in between. The germline CDR1 and CDR2 sequences are SGHRS and YFSETQ. CDR3 length equals 14 residues. The CDR3 loop is CASSFTGIAYEQYF. DNA of the CDR3: TGCGCCAGCAGCTTCACAGGGATCGCCTACGAGCAGTACTTC.

Only a few counts were recorded for this clonotype. The chain is built from TRBV29-1 and TRBJ2-7, with TRBD1 matching 7 bases. The CDR3 sequence is 14 residues long. The ends lost 6 bases at V and 0 bases at J; junction bases unmatched: 8. Germline CDR1 and CDR2: SQVTM and ANQGSEA. CDR3 sequence: CSVGNRDSSYEQYF. The CDR3, as DNA: TGCAGCGTCGGAAACCGGGACAGCTCCTACGAGCAGTACTTC.

The DNA for the CDR3 is TGTGCCAGCAGTTCCGGGCCCCAGGGAGGGCCAAACACCATATATTTT. Residues: CASSSGPQGGPNTIYF. V and J are TRBV12-3 or TRBV12-4 and TRBJ1-3; possibly TRBD1 for D (5 bases). Between the trimmed V and J ends, which lost 4 bases and 6 bases, there was a span of 19 bases. This CDR3 is 16 amino acids long.

Only one count was recorded for this clonotype. The chain joins TRBV20-1 to TRBJ1-2, with D hard to call. This CDR3 contains 14 residues. V was cut by 7 bases and J by 8 bases, with 23 bases left in between. Germline CDR1 DFQATT, CDR2 SNEGSKA (reference sequence). CDR3 loop: CSGTRREDLKGYTF. The CDR3 DNA reads as TGCAGTGGAACAAGACGGGAAGACCTAAAAGGCTACACCTTC.

The CDR3 DNA is TGCAGTGCTAGCCCTTGGCGGGGGGGCCCAGATACGCAGTATTTT. Protein: CSASPWRGGPDTQYF. The rearrangement joins TRBV20-1 to TRBJ2-3; TRBD2 aligns across 9 bases. CDR3 size: 15 residues. Germline CDR1 reads DFQATT; CDR2 reads SNEGSKA (reference sequence). V dropped 3 bases and J dropped 4; count of bases not matched to a gene: 8.

V is TRBV3-1 and J is TRBJ2-3; D may be TRBD1 or TRBD2 (5 bases each). Trimming removed 11 bases at V and 0 bases at J, with 27 bases between. The CDR3 runs 18 residues. The germline V gene encodes CDR1 LGHDT and CDR2 YNNKEL (reference sequence). CDR3 sequence: CACSQGASLGDSTDTQYF. Here the CDR3 DNA reads TGTGCCTGCTCCCAAGGAGCTTCACTGGGGGATAGCACAGATACGCAGTATTTT.

The chain's CDR3 is CSARVPSGYTDTQYF. CDR3 coding DNA: TGCAGTGCTAGAGTGCCTAGCGGGTACACAGATACGCAGTATTTT. The chain recombines TRBV20-1 with TRBJ2-3, with 8 bases fitting TRBD2. This CDR3 comprises 15 residues. J was trimmed by 2 bases and V by 1 base; bases with no gene match: 5. CDR1 is DFQATT and CDR2 is SNEGSKA in the germline V gene (reference sequence).

The chain joins TRBV29-1 to TRBJ2-1; D is undetermined. The V end was cut by 3 bases, the J end by 3 bases, with 6 bases between. Germline values: CDR1 SQVTM, CDR2 ANQGSEA. This CDR3 region has 12 residues. The DNA of the CDR3 is TGCAGCGTTGAGTTTGTCTACAATGAGCAGTTCTTC. Encoded protein: CSVEFVYNEQFF.

This clonotype has a count of ten or more. This chain joins TRBV29-1 and TRBJ2-1; D may be TRBD1 (6 bases). CDR1 and CDR2 from the germline V gene are SQVTM and ANQGSEA. The CDR3 length is 14 residues. V dropped 4 bases and J dropped 8 bases, with 18 bases sitting between them. CDR3 sequence reads: CSVAWGHTGDEQFF. CDR3 DNA: TGCAGCGTTGCATGGGGACACACGGGCGATGAGCAGTTCTTC.

The chain recombines TRBV20-1 with TRBJ2-7, with D possibly TRBD2 on 6 matching bases. There are 15 residues in the CDR3. Germline-derived CDR1 and CDR2 are DFQATT and SNEGSKA (reference sequence). Trimming left V 3 bases short and J 0 bases short, with 15 bases between. CDR3 nucleotides: TGCAGTGCTAGGGGGGGACGGAACCACTCCTACGAGCAGTACTTC. Translation gives CSARGGRNHSYEQYF.